This TCR beta chain was documented in a study of blood T cells in healthy people across ages. General study results and limits: Aged donors had fewer naive CD4+ cells and lower diversity than long-lived donors.

The donors, healthy Caucasians from Russia, were aged roughly 6 to 100. This CDR3 contains 15 residues. The V and J ends lost 5 bases and 0 bases, in that order; junction bases with no gene match: 9. Germline V gives CDR1 SQVTM, CDR2 ANQGSEA. Alongside a J-beta primer mix, a sample-barcoded 5' primer served in a second PCR lasting about 7 to 12 cycles. Every molecule of cDNA carried a tag from a template-switch adaptor with 12 random nucleotides. TCRdb fed the 5' RACE reads into MiXCR, producing one record per CDR3 protein. The repertoire has roughly 1.4 million distinct CDR3 sequences, approximately 60% of them found once; the top ten carry under 8.5%. A remark on this clonotype: Its target is unknown.

This sequence joins TRBV29-1 and TRBJ2-7; 8 nucleotides line up with TRBD1. Material: blood. This sequence was found in a man younger than 35 in good health. The CDR3 DNA is TGCAGCGTTTCCGACAGGGGCCTGGGCTCCTACGAGCAGTACTTC. Encoded protein: CSVSDRGLGSYEQYF.